Below are 15 T cell receptor beta chains sequenced from a single sample in a study of OX40 agonist ivuxolimab in advanced cancers. The library was generated by the immunoSEQ multiplex PCR assay. TCRdb carries this immuneACCESS record with in-frame sequences only. Its versions omit some clonotypes, under half of them owing to an unresolved V gene in the studies checked, with the rest unexplained. This sample comprises roughly 79,000 clones, about 84% of them detected only once. More than 0.5% of the sample belongs to the ten largest clones. The source was CD4+ or CD8+ T cells sorted from blood, collected in a trial of the OX40 agonist ivuxolimab. The receptor source for this set is an adult with an advanced solid tumor such as melanoma, head and neck, liver or kidney cancer.

The chain employs TRBV28 and TRBJ2-6; a weak D match, TRBD1 (5 bases). Germline values: CDR1 MDHEN, CDR2 SYDVKM. The CDR3 totals 16 residues. V was pared by 8 bases and J by 0 bases, with 14 bases between. CDR3 coding DNA: TGTGCCAGCGGCAGGGTGGGGAACTCTGGGGCCAACGTCCTGACTTTC. Encoded protein: CASGRVGNSGANVLTF.

The gene calls are TRBV5-1 and TRBJ2-7; 7 nucleotides agree with TRBD1. V lost 4 bases, J lost 3 bases, and 22 bases stayed unmatched. The germline gives CDR1 SGHRS, CDR2 YFSETQ. The CDR3 loop spans 19 amino acids. The CDR3 is CASSPTVSGPGQPNYEQYF. The CDR3 DNA follows: TGCGCCAGCAGCCCCACCGTCTCCGGCCCGGGACAGCCAAACTACGAGCAGTACTTC. The full variable domain, with the rest looked up from reference TRBV5-1 and TRBJ2-7, is KAGVTQTPRYLIKTRGQQVTLSCSPISGHRSVSWYQQTPGQGLQFLFEYFSETQRNKGNFPGRFSGRQFSNSRSEMNVSTLELGDSALYLCASSPTVSGPGQPNYEQYFGPGTRLTVT.

The V gene is TRBV10-3, the J gene TRBJ2-1, with 12 bases fitting TRBD2. The CDR3 runs to 19 residues. V trimming: 0 bases; J trimming: 5 bases; junction bases outside the gene matches: 11. The germline V gene has CDR1 ENHRY and CDR2 SYGVKD. CDR3 bases: TGTGCCATCAGTGAGTCCCGGGCTAGCGGGAGGGCCGGGGACAATGAGCAGTTCTTC. Encoded protein: CAISESRASGRAGDNEQFF.

V and J are TRBV7-2 and TRBJ1-4, with D unclear. Trimming took 3 bases from V and 0 from J, leaving 11 bases between them. The germline V gene encodes CDR1 SGHTA and CDR2 FQGNSA. The CDR3 loop spans 16 amino acids. The CDR3 spells CASSFPTGATNEKLFF. CDR3 nucleotide sequence: TGTGCCAGCAGCTTCCCGACGGGAGCAACTAATGAAAAACTGTTTTTT.

This chain connects TRBV7-9 to TRBJ1-2, with D perhaps matching TRBD1 (5 bases). V was cut by 5 bases and J by 1 base, with 14 bases left in between. Germline CDR1 is SEHNR and CDR2 is FQNEAQ (reference sequence). The CDR3 is 15 amino acids. This chain's CDR3 is CASSRGTGRNYGYTF. For the CDR3, the DNA is TGTGCCAGCAGCCGAGGGACGGGCCGTAACTATGGCTACACCTTC. The full variable domain, its missing parts supplied by reference TRBV7-9 and TRBJ1-2, is DTGVSQNPRHKITKRGQNVTFRCDPISEHNRLYWYRQTLGQGPEFLTYFQNEAQLEKSRLLSDRFSAERPKGSFSTLEIQRTEQGDSAMYLCASSRGTGRNYGYTFGSGTRLTVV.

This clone has only one observation. This chain links TRBV4-1 with TRBJ2-2, with TRBD1 matching 7 bases. Losses at the gene ends were 4 bases for V and 4 bases for J; bases not matched to a gene: 15. The CDR3 has 18 residues. Germline V gene sequence: CDR1 MGHRA, CDR2 YSYEKL. CDR3 sequence: CASSPKGTGESSTGELFF. The CDR3 coding sequence is TGCGCCAGCAGCCCTAAGGGCACAGGGGAGAGTAGCACCGGGGAGCTGTTTTTT.

Notes on this clone: The identical CDR3 is also encoded by other nucleotide sequences in the sample. The rearrangement uses TRBV7-2 and TRBJ2-5; no reliable D call. From germline, CDR1 is SGHTA and CDR2 FQGNSA. The CDR3 is 12 amino acids. V dropped 1 base and J dropped 4 bases, with 4 bases sitting between them. The CDR3 loop is CASSLDTETQYF. CDR3 coding DNA: TGTGCCAGCAGCTTAGATACAGAGACCCAGTACTTC.

V is TRBV5-4 and J is TRBJ2-3; TRBD2 matches at 14 bases. Losses at the gene ends were 4 bases for V and 4 bases for J; bases not matched to a gene: 8. Per the germline V gene, CDR1 is SGHNT and CDR2 is YYREEE (reference sequence). This CDR3 comprises 17 residues. The CDR3 DNA reads TGTGCCAGCAGCGGGGGGACTAGCGGGGGCGCTTCAGATACGCAGTATTTT. Its protein is CASSGGTSGGASDTQYF.

The chain recombines TRBV7-2 with TRBJ2-3; TRBD2 aligns across 8 bases. The germline gives CDR1 SGHTA, CDR2 FQGNSA. The CDR3 loop spans 16 amino acids. With 2 bases clipped from V and 4 bases from J, the junction kept 8 bases outside the gene matches. The DNA of the CDR3 is TGTGCCAGCAGCTTATTCGGCGGGGGGCTGCCAGATACGCAGTATTTT. It encodes CASSLFGGGLPDTQYF.

A few counts support this clone. This chain uses TRBV7-2 with TRBJ2-5, with 10 nucleotides matching TRBD2. The CDR3 sequence is 13 residues long. The germline gives CDR1 SGHTA, CDR2 FQGNSA. The CDR3 reads CAGGAGGRETQYF. CDR3 nucleotides: TGTGCAGGAGGAGCGGGGGGGCGGGAGACCCAGTACTTC.

V usage is TRBV7-3 and J usage is TRBJ2-1; either TRBD1 or TRBD2 may fit D (6 bases each). Trimming took 1 base from V and 5 from J, leaving 9 bases between them. Germline CDR1 and CDR2: SGHTA and FQGTGA. The CDR3 runs to 14 residues. The CDR3 region has the DNA TGTGCCAGCAGCTTAAGTGGGGGGCACAATGAGCAGTTCTTC. Encoded protein: CASSLSGGHNEQFF. Using reference TRBV7-3 and TRBJ2-1 for the parts outside the CDR3, the full variable domain is GAGVSQTPSNKVTEKGKYVELRCDPISGHTALYWYRQSLGQGPEFLIYFQGTGAADDSGLPNDRFFAVRPEGSVSTLKIQRTERGDSAVYLCASSLSGGHNEQFFGPGTRLTVL.

The chain joins TRBV5-8 to TRBJ2-7, with D perhaps assigned TRBD1 or TRBD2 (5 bases each). Between the trimmed V and J ends, which lost 4 bases and 3 bases, there was a span of 17 bases. Germline CDR1 and CDR2: SGHTS and YDEGEE. The CDR3 runs to 15 residues. The CDR3 DNA is TGTGCCAGCAGCCTCGGGACCCCGATAGACTACGAGCAGTACTTC. Its protein product is CASSLGTPIDYEQYF. Variable domain in full (rest from reference TRBV5-8 and TRBJ2-7): EAGVTQSPTHLIKTRGQQATLRCSPISGHTSVYWYQQALGLGLQFLLWYDEGEERNRGNFPPRFSGRQFPNYSSELNVNALELEDSALYLCASSLGTPIDYEQYFGPGTRLTVT.

The chain links TRBV5-1 to TRBJ1-2; no definite D call. Germline assignment: CDR1 SGHRS and CDR2 YFSETQ. The CDR3 has 12 amino acids. Trimming took off 4 bases at V and 7 bases at J, with 11 bases between the two ends. In nucleotides, the CDR3 is TGCGCCAGCAGCCCGGACGGACGTGGCTACACCTTC. The encoded protein is CASSPDGRGYTF.

CDR3 sequence (DNA): TGTGCCAGCAGTCGGGACTTCATGGGGTACAATGAGCAGTTCTTC. It specifies CASSRDFMGYNEQFF. The chain combines TRBV6-5 with TRBJ2-1; a weak D match, TRBD2 (6 bases). Trimming removed 5 bases at V and 4 bases at J, with 15 bases between. CDR3 length equals 15 residues. The germline CDR1 and CDR2 sequences are MNHEY and SVGAGI.

This chain joins TRBV4-3 and TRBJ1-1, with D possibly being TRBD1 (6 bases). Between the trimmed V and J ends, which lost 0 bases and 11 bases, there was a span of 13 bases. The CDR3 contains 13 residues. Per the germline V gene, CDR1 is LGHNA and CDR2 is YSLEER. This chain's CDR3 is CASSQEFGQGAFF. The CDR3 DNA is TGCGCCAGCAGCCAAGAATTCGGCCAGGGGGCTTTCTTT.